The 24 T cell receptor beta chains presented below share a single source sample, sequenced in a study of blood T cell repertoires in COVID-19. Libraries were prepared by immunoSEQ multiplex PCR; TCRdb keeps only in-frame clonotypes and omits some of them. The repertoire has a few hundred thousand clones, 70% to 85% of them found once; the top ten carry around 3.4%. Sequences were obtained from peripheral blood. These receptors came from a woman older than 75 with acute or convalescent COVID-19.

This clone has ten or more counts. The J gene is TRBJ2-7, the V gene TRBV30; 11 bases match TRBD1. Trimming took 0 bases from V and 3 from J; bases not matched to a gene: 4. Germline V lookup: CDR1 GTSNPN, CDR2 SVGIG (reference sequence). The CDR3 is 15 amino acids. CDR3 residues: CAWSVGGTGGYEQYF. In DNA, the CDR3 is TGTGCCTGGAGTGTTGGAGGGACAGGGGGCTACGAGCAGTACTTC.

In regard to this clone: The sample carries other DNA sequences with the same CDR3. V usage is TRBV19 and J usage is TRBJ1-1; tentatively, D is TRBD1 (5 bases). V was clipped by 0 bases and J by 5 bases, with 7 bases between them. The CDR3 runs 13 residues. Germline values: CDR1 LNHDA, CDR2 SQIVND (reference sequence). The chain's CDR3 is CASSIDRGTEAFF. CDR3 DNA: TGTGCCAGTAGTATAGATAGGGGTACTGAAGCTTTCTTT. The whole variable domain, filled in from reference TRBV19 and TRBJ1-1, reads DGGITQSPKYLFRKEGQNVTLSCEQNLNHDAMYWYRQDPGQGLRLIYYSQIVNDFQKGDIAEGYSVSREKKESFPLTVTSAQKNPTAFYLCASSIDRGTEAFFGQGTRLTVV.

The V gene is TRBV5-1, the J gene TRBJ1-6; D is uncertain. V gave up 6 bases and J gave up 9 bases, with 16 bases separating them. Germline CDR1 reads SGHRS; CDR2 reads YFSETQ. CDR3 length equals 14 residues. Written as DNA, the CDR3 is TGCGCCAGCAATCCAGGCGAGCTGAGTTCACCCCTCCACTTT. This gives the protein CASNPGELSSPLHF.

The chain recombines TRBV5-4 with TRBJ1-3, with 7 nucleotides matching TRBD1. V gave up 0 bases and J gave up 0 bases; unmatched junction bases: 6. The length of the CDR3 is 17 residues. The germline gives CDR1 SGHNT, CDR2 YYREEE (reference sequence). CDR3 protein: CASSLVGTADSGNTIYF. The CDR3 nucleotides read TGTGCCAGCAGCTTGGTGGGGACAGCCGACTCTGGAAACACCATATATTTT.

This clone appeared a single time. The CDR3 nucleotides are TGTGCCAGCAGTTACTCCCGGGGGAGAAATGAGCAGTTCTTC. Its translation: CASSYSRGRNEQFF. The rearrangement links TRBV6-5 to TRBJ2-1; tentative D call: TRBD2 (6 bases). The CDR3 length is 14 residues. Germline lookup yields CDR1 MNHEY and CDR2 SVGAGI. V was pared by 0 bases and J by 7 bases, with 10 bases between.

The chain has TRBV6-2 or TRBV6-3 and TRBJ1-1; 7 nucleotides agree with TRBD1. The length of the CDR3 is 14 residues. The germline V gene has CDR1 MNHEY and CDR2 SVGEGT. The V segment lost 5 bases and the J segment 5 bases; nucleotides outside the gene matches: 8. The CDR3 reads CASSRQGWETEAFF. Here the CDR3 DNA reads TGTGCCAGCAGTAGACAGGGTTGGGAGACTGAAGCTTTCTTT.

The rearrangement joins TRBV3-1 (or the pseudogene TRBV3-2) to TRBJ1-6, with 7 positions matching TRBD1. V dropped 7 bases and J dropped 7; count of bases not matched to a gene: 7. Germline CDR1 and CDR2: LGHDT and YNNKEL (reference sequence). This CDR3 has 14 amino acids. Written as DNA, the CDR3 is TGTGCCAGCAACGACAGGGCGGGAAATTCACCCCTCCACTTT. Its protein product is CASNDRAGNSPLHF.

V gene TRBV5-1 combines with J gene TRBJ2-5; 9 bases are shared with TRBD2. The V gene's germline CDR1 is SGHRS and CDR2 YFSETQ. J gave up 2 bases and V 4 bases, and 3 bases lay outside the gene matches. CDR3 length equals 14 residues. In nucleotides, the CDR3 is TGCGCCAGCAGCACGACTAGCGGACAAGAGACCCAGTACTTC. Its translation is CASSTTSGQETQYF.

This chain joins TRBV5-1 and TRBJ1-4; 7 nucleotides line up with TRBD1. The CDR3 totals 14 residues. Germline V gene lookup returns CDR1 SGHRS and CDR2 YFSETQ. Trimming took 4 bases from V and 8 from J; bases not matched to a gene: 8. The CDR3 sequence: CASSPGQTGEKLFF. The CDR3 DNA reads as TGCGCCAGCAGCCCGGGACAGACAGGAGAAAAACTGTTTTTT.

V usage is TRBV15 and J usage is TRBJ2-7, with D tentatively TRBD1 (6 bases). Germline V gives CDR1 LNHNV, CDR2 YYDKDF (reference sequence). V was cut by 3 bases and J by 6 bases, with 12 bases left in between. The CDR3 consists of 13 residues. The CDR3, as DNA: TGTGCCACCAGCAGGGATACAGGGCCCGAGCAGTACTTC. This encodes CATSRDTGPEQYF.

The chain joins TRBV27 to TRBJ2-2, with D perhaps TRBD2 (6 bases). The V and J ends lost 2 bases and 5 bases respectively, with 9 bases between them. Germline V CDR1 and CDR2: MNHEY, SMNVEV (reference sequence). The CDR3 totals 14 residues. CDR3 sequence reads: CASSLGRWTGELFF. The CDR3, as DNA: TGTGCCAGCAGTTTAGGGAGGTGGACCGGGGAGCTGTTTTTT.

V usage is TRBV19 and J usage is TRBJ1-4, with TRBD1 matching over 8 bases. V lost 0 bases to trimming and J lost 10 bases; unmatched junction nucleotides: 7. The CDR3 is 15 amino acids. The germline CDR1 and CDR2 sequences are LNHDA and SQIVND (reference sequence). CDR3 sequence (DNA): TGTGCCAGTAGTATAGATCCTCGACAGGGGCGAAAACTGTTTTTT. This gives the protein CASSIDPRQGRKLFF.

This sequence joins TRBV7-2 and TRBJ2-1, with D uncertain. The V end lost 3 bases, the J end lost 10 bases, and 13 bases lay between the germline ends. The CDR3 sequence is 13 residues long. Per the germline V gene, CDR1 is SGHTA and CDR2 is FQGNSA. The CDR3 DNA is TGTGCCAGCAGCTTGAGTCCAGCGTCGGAGCAGTTCTTC. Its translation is CASSLSPASEQFF. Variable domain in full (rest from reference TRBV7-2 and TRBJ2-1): GAGVSQSPSNKVTEKGKDVELRCDPISGHTALYWYRQSLGQGLEFLIYFQGNSAPDKSGLPSDRFSAERTGGSVSTLTIQRTQQEDSAVYLCASSLSPASEQFFGPGTRLTVL.

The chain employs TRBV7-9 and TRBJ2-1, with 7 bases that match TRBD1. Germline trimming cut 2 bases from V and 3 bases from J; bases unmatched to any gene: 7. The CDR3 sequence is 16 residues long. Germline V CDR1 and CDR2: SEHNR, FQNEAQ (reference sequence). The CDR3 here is CASSLFGTELYNEQFF. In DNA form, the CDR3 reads TGTGCCAGCAGCTTATTTGGGACAGAGCTCTACAATGAGCAGTTCTTC.

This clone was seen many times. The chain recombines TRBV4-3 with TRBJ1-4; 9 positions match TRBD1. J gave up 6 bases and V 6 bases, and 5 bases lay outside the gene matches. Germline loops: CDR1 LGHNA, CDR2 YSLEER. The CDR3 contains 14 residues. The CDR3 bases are TGCGCCAGCAGATCGTGGACAGGGGATGAAAAACTGTTTTTT. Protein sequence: CASRSWTGDEKLFF.

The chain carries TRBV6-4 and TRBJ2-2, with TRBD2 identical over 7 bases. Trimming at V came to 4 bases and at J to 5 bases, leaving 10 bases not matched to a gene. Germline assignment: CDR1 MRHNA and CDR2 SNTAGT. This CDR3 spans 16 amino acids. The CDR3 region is CASSAMAGVGTGELFF. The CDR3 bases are TGTGCCAGCAGTGCCATGGCGGGAGTGGGGACCGGGGAGCTGTTTTTT.

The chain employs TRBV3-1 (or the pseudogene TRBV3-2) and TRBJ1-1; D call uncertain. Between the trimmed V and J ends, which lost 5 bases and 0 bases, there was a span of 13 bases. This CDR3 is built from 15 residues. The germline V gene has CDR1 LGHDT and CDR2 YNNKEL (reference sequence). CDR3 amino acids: CASSKTYAVNTEAFF. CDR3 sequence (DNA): TGTGCCAGCAGCAAAACATACGCGGTGAACACTGAAGCTTTCTTT.

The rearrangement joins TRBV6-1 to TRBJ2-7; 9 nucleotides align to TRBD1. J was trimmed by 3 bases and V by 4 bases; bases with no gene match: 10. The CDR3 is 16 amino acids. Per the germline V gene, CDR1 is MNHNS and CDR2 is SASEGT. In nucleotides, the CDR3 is TGTGCCAGCAGTGGCTTTGGGACAGGGCGAAGCTACGAGCAGTACTTC. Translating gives CASSGFGTGRSYEQYF.

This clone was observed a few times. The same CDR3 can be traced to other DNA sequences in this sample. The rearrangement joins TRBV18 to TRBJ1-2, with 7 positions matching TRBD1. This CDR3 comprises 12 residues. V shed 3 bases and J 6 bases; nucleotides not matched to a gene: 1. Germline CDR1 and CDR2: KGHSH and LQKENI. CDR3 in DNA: TGTGCCAGCTCACCCACAGGGGATGGCTACACCTTC. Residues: CASSPTGDGYTF.

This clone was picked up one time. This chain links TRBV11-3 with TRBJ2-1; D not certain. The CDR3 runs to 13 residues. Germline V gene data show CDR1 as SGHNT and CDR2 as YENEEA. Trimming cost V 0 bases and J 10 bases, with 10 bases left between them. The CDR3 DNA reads TGTGCCAGCAGCTTAGATGAGACAAGGGAGCAGTTCTTC. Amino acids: CASSLDETREQFF.

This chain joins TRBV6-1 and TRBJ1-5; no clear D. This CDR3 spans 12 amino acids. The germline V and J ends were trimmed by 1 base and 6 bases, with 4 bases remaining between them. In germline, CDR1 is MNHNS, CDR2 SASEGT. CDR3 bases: TGTGCCAGCAGTGAAGGGGCTCAGCCCCAGCATTTT. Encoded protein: CASSEGAQPQHF.

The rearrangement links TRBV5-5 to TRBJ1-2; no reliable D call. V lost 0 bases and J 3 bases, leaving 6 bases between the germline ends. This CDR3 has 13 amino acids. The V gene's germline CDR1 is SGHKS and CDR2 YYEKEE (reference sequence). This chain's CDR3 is CASSLEPDYGYTF. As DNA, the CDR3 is TGTGCCAGCAGCTTGGAACCGGACTATGGCTACACCTTC.

DNA of the CDR3: TGTGCTAGTGGTATGAGGACACTTAATGAGCAGTTCTTC. Protein: CASGMRTLNEQFF. The rearrangement links TRBV12-5 to TRBJ2-1; a possible D gene is TRBD1 (5 bases). The V gene's germline CDR1 is LGHNT and CDR2 FRNRAP. Between the trimmed V and J ends, which lost 5 bases and 7 bases, there was a span of 12 bases. This CDR3 comprises 13 residues. Based on the CDR3 plus reference TRBV12-5 and TRBJ2-1, the full variable domain is DARVTQTPRHKVTEMGQEVTMRCQPILGHNTVFWYRQTMMQGLELLAYFRNRAPLDDSGMPKDRFSAEMPDATLATLKIQPSEPRDSAVYFCASGMRTLNEQFFGPGTRLTVL.

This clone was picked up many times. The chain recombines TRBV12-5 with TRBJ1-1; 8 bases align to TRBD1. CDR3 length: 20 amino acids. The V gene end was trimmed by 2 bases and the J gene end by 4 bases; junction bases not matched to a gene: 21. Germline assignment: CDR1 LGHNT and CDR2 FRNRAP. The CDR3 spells CASGLIQYRQGTLGGTEAFF. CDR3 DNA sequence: TGTGCTAGTGGTTTGATACAGTATCGACAGGGGACCCTCGGGGGCACTGAAGCTTTCTTT.